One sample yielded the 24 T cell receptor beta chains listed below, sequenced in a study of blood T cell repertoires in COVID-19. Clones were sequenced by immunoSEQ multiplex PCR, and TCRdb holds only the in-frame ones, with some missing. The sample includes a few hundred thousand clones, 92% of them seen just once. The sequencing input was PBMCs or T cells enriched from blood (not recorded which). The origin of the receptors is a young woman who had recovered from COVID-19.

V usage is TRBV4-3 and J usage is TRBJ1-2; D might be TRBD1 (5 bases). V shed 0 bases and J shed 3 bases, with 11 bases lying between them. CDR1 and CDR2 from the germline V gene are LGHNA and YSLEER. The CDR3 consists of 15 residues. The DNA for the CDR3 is TGCGCCAGCAGCCAAGATGTGGGGACTCACTATGGCTACACCTTC. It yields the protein CASSQDVGTHYGYTF.

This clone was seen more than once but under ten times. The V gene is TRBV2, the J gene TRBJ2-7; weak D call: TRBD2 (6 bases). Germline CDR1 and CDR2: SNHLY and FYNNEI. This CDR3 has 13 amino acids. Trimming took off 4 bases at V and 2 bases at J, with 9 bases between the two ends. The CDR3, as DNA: TGTGCCAGCAGTGTGCTAGCGCCCTACGAGCAGTACTTC. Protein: CASSVLAPYEQYF.

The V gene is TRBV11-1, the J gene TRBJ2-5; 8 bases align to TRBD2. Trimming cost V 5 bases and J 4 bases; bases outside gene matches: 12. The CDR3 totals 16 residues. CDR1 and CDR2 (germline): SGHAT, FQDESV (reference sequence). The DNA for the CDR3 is TGTGCCAGCAGCCCCCGAGCGGGAGTAGTGGGAGAGACCCAGTACTTC. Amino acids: CASSPRAGVVGETQYF.

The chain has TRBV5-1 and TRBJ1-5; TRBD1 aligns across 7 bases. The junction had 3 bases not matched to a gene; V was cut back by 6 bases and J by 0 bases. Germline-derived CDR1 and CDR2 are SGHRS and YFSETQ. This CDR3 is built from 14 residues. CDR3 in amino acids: CASKEGASNQPQHF. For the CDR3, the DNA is TGCGCCAGCAAAGAGGGGGCTAGCAATCAGCCCCAGCATTTT.

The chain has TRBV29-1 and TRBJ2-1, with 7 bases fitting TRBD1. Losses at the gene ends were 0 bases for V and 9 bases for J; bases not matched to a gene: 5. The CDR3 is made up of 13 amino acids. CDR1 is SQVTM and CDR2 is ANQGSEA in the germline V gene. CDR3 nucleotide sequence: TGCAGCGTTGAAGAAGGGGGCTATCCTGAGCAGTTCTTC. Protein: CSVEEGGYPEQFF.

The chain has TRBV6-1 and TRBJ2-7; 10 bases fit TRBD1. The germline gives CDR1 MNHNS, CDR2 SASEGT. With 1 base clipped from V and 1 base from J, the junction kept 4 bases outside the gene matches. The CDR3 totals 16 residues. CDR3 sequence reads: CASSEGQGARSYEQYF. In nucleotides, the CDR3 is TGTGCCAGCAGTGAAGGACAGGGGGCGAGATCCTACGAGCAGTACTTC.

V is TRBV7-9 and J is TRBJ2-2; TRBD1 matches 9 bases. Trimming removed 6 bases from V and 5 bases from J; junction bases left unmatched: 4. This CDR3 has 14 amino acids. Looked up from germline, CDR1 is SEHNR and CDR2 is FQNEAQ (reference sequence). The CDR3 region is CASRRGTGTGELFF. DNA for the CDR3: TGTGCCAGCAGGAGGGGGACAGGGACCGGGGAGCTGTTTTTT. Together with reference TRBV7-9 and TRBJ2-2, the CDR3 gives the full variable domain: DTGVSQNPRHKITKRGQNVTFRCDPISEHNRLYWYRQTLGQGPEFLTYFQNEAQLEKSRLLSDRFSAERPKGSFSTLEIQRTEQGDSAMYLCASRRGTGTGELFFGEGSRLTVL.

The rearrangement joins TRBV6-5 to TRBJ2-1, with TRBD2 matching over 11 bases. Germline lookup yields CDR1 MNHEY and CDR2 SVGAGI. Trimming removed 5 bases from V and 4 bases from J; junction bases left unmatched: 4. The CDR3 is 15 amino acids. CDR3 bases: TGTGCCAGCAGTCCTTCTAGCGGGGGGTACAATGAGCAGTTCTTC. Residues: CASSPSSGGYNEQFF.

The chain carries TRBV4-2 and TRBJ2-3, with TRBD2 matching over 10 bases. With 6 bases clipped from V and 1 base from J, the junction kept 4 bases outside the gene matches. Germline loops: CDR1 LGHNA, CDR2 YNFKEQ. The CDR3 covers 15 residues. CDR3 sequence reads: CASREGTSGTDTQYF. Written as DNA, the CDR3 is TGTGCCAGCAGGGAAGGGACTAGCGGCACAGATACGCAGTATTTT.

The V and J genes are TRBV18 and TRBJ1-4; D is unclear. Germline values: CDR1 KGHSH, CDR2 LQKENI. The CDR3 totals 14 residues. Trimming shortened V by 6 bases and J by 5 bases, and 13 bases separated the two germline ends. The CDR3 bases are TGTGCCAGCTCCCAAGCGGGCCTCAATGAAAAACTGTTTTTT. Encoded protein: CASSQAGLNEKLFF.

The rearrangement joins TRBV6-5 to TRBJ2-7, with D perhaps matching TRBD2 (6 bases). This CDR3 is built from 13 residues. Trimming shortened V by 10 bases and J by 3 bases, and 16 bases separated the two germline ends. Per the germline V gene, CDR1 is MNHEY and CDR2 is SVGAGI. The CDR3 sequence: CATTTGLYYEQYF. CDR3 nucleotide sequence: TGTGCCACTACGACGGGACTCTACTACGAGCAGTACTTC.

CDR3 residues: CATSRDLATNQPQHF. CDR3 nucleotide sequence: TGTGCCACCAGCAGAGATCTAGCCACAAATCAGCCCCAGCATTTT. V is TRBV15 and J is TRBJ1-5; D ambiguous. Germline CDR1 reads LNHNV; CDR2 reads YYDKDF (reference sequence). V was shortened by 0 bases and J by 4 bases, with 10 bases between the two germline ends. This CDR3 has 15 amino acids.

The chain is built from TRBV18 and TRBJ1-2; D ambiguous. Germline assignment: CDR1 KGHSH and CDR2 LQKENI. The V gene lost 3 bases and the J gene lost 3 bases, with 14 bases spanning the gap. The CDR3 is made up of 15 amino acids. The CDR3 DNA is TGTGCCAGCTCACCCGAAGTAGGGAGGGACTATGGCTACACCTTC. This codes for CASSPEVGRDYGYTF. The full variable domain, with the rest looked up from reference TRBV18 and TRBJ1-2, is NAGVMQNPRHLVRRRGQEARLRCSPMKGHSHVYWYRQLPEEGLKFMVYLQKENIIDESGMPKERFSAEFPKEGPSILRIQQVVRGDSAAYFCASSPEVGRDYGYTFGSGTRLTVV.

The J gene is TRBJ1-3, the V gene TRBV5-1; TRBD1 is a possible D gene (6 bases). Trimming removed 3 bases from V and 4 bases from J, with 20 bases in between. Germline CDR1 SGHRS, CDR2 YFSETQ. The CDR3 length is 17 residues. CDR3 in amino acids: CASSYGMAGEIGNTIYF. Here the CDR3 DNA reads TGCGCCAGCAGCTATGGGATGGCAGGGGAGATCGGAAACACCATATATTTT. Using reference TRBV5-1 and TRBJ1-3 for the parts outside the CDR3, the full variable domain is KAGVTQTPRYLIKTRGQQVTLSCSPISGHRSVSWYQQTPGQGLQFLFEYFSETQRNKGNFPGRFSGRQFSNSRSEMNVSTLELGDSALYLCASSYGMAGEIGNTIYFGEGSWLTVV.

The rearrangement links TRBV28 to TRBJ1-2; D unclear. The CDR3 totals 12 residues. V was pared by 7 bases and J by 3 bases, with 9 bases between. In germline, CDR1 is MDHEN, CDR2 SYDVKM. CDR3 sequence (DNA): TGTGCCAGCACCACAGCCCACTATGGCTACACCTTC. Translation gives CASTTAHYGYTF.

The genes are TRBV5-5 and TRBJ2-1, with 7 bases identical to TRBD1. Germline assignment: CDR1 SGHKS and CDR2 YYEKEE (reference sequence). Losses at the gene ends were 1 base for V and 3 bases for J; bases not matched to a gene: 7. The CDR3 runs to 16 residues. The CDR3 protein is CASSLRGGSFYNEQFF. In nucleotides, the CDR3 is TGTGCCAGCAGCTTGAGAGGGGGCTCGTTCTACAATGAGCAGTTCTTC.

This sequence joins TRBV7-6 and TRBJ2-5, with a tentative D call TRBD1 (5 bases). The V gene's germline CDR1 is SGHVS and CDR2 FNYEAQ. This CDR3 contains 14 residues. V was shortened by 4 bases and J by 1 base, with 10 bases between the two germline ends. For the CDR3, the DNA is TGTGCCAGCAGCTATAGGACACCCCAAGAGACCCAGTACTTC. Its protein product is CASSYRTPQETQYF.

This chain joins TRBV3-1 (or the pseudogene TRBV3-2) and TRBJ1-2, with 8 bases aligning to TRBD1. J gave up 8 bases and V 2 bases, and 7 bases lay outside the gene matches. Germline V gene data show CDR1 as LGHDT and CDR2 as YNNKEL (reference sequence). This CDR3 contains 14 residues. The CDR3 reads CASSQTNRGEGYTF. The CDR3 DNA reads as TGTGCCAGCAGCCAAACCAACAGGGGGGAAGGCTACACCTTC.

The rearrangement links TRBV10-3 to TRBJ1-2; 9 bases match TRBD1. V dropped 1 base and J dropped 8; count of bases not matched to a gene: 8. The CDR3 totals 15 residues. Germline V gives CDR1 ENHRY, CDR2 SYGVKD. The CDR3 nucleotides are TGTGCCATCAGTGAGTGGGGACAGGGCGACGGCGGCTACACCTTC. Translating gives CAISEWGQGDGGYTF.

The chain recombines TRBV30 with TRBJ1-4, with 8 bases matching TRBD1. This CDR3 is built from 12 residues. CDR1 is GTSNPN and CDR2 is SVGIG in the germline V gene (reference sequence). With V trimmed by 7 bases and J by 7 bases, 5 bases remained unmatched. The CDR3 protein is CAFDRGGEKLFF. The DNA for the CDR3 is TGTGCCTTCGACAGGGGAGGTGAAAAACTGTTTTTT.

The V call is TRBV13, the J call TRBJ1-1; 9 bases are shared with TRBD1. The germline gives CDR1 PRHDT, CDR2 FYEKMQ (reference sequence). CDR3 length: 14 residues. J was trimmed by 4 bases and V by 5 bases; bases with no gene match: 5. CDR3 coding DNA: TGTGCCAGCAGCGGGGCGACAGGGGGCACTGAAGCTTTCTTT. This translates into CASSGATGGTEAFF.

The CDR3 DNA reads as TGTGCCAGCAGTTCGGGACAGGGAGAAAACTATGGCTACACCTTC. The encoded protein is CASSSGQGENYGYTF. The rearrangement joins TRBV28 to TRBJ1-2; 9 nucleotides agree with TRBD1. In germline, CDR1 is MDHEN, CDR2 SYDVKM. Trimming took 4 bases from V and 2 from J; bases not matched to a gene: 5. The CDR3 has 15 amino acids.

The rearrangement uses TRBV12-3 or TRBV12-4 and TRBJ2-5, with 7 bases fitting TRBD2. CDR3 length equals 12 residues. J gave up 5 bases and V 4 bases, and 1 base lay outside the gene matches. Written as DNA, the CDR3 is TGTGCCAGCAGTTGGGGAGGGGAGACCCAGTACTTC. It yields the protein CASSWGGETQYF.

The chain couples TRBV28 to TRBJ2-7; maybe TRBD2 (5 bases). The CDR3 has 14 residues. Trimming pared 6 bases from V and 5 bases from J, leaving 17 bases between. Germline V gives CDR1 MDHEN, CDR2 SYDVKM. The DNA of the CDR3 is TGTGCCAGCAGCTACAACCCGGCCGGGGACGAGCAGTACTTC. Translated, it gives CASSYNPAGDEQYF.